Reported below is one TCR beta chain. Its antigen is still unknown. The sample belongs to a study of OX40 agonist ivuxolimab in advanced cancers. Overall study findings and caveats: At 0.1 to 3.0 mg/kg, CD4+ and CD8+ blood T cells expanded clonally by week 6. Compared with CD4+, CD8+ T cells on average had more expanded clones.

This CDR3 has 13 amino acids. CDR1 is MNHEY and CDR2 is SVGAGI in the germline V gene. The V end lost 11 bases, the J end lost 3 bases, and 14 bases lay between the germline ends. Any history of autoimmune disease or systemic immunosuppression disqualified patients. Method: immunoSEQ multiplex PCR; TCRdb's copy keeps in-frame clones and lacks some. The data contain about 93,000 clones, 92% of them singletons. The chain joins TRBV6-5 to TRBJ1-5, with D hard to call. The origin of this receptor is an adult with an advanced solid tumor such as melanoma, head and neck, liver or kidney cancer. The source was CD4+ or CD8+ T cells sorted from blood, collected in a trial of the OX40 agonist ivuxolimab. CDR3 amino acids: CAGKDGLNQPQHF. CDR3 DNA sequence: TGTGCCGGAAAAGACGGGCTCAATCAGCCCCAGCATTTT.